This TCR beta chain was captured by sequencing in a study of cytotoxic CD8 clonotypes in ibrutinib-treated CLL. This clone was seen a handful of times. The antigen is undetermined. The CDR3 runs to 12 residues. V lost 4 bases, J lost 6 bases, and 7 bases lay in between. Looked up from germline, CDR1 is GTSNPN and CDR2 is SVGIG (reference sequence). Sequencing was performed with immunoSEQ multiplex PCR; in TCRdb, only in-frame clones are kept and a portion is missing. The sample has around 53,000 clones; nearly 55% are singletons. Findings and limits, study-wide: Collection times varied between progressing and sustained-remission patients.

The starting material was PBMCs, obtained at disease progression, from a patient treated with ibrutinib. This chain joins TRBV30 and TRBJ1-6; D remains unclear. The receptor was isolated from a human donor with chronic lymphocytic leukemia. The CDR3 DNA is TGTGCCTGGATCGGGAGTAATTCACCCCTCCACTTT. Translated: CAWIGSNSPLHF.